This TCR beta chain was obtained from a study of blood T cell repertoires in COVID-19. The germline V gene encodes CDR1 MNHEY and CDR2 SVGAGI. This CDR3 contains 13 residues. Trimming at V came to 8 bases and at J to 7 bases, leaving 5 bases not matched to a gene. As processed by the authors: Estimated nucleated cell counts came from reference gene primer amplification. The repertoire was sequenced with immunoSEQ multiplex PCR; TCRdb's copy has only in-frame clones and lacks some. Clonal size and the V and J genes are those of that table, whereas D and trimming came from the DNA. The sample carries about 200,000 clones, about nine tenths recorded once.

The sequencing input was peripheral blood. This receptor was obtained from a man younger than 30 with active or convalescent COVID-19. This chain uses TRBV6-5 with TRBJ1-6; the match to TRBD1 covers 7 bases. The CDR3 DNA follows: TGTGCCAGCGGAGGACAGGAGAATTCACCCCTCCACTTT. This sequence encodes CASGGQENSPLHF.